This passage covers 23 T cell receptor beta chains from one sample sequenced in a study of OX40 agonist ivuxolimab in advanced cancers. Profiled with immunoSEQ multiplex PCR; TCRdb holds only in-frame clones, not every one. This table holds under 150,000 clones, approximately 94% found once. The sample in question was CD4+ or CD8+ T cells sorted from blood, obtained in a trial of the OX40 agonist ivuxolimab. The receptor set was obtained from an adult with an advanced solid tumor such as melanoma, head and neck, liver or kidney cancer.

The chain recombines TRBV29-1 with TRBJ2-2; 8 nucleotides match TRBD2. The CDR3 extends over 14 amino acids. From germline, CDR1 is SQVTM and CDR2 ANQGSEA. The V segment lost 3 bases and the J segment 7 bases; nucleotides outside the gene matches: 7. This CDR3 reads CSVDTGGRIGELFF. The CDR3 DNA reads as TGCAGCGTTGATACGGGGGGGCGTATCGGGGAGCTGTTTTTT.

The chain links TRBV6-5 to TRBJ1-1, with D unresolved. Trimming took off 2 bases at V and 6 bases at J, with 7 bases between the two ends. This CDR3 spans 12 amino acids. The germline gives CDR1 MNHEY, CDR2 SVGAGI. CDR3 sequence: CASSYHGAEAFF. CDR3 DNA sequence: TGTGCCAGCAGTTACCATGGGGCTGAAGCTTTCTTT.

On this clone: The junction and the germline gene differ at one end; a read error may be behind it. V gene TRBV27 combines with J gene TRBJ2-7, with D perhaps being TRBD1 or TRBD2 (5 bases each). This CDR3 region has 14 residues. The V gene's germline CDR1 is MNHEY and CDR2 SMNVEV (reference sequence). CDR3 nucleotides: TGTGCCAGCAGTGGGGGTATTGTCTCCCACGAGCAGTGCTTC. Its translation: CASSGGIVSHEQCF.

V is TRBV18 and J is TRBJ1-2, with D unresolved. Germline loops: CDR1 KGHSH, CDR2 LQKENI. V was trimmed by 2 bases and J by 4 bases, leaving 17 bases between them. The CDR3 has 16 residues. The CDR3 loop reads CASSPVFFGSPYGYTF. CDR3 nucleotide sequence: TGTGCCAGCTCACCAGTTTTTTTCGGGAGCCCCTATGGCTACACCTTC.

The gene calls are TRBV28 and TRBJ2-1, with 11 bases identical to TRBD2. CDR3 length equals 18 residues. Germline V gene sequence: CDR1 MDHEN, CDR2 SYDVKM. The V and J ends lost 6 bases and 1 base, in that order; junction bases with no gene match: 11. The CDR3 region is CASSPRWGLAASYNEQFF. CDR3 coding DNA: TGTGCCAGCAGCCCCAGATGGGGACTAGCGGCGTCCTACAATGAGCAGTTCTTC.

The chain joins TRBV6-6 to TRBJ1-2; 7 nucleotides agree with TRBD1. V lost 5 bases and J lost 4; bases outside the gene matches: 7. The CDR3 runs 14 residues. Germline CDR1 is MNHNY and CDR2 is SVGAGI (reference sequence). The CDR3 nucleotides are TGTGCCAGCAGTCGGGACAGCGAGATCTATGGCTACACCTTC. Translation: CASSRDSEIYGYTF.

V is TRBV7-9 and J is TRBJ1-3; D is perhaps TRBD1 (6 bases). Germline CDR1 reads SEHNR; CDR2 reads FQNEAQ (reference sequence). CDR3 length equals 16 residues. Trimming cost V 5 bases and J 2 bases, with 16 bases left between them. CDR3 amino acids: CASSPGRGTPGNTIYF. The CDR3 DNA follows: TGTGCCAGCAGCCCAGGGCGGGGGACACCTGGAAACACCATATATTTT.

The chain has TRBV30 and TRBJ2-1; 8 positions agree with TRBD2. CDR1 and CDR2 from the germline V gene are GTSNPN and SVGIG (reference sequence). Trimming cost V 3 bases and J 12 bases; bases outside gene matches: 10. CDR3 length: 13 residues. The CDR3, as DNA: TGTGCCTGGAGGATGGGGGCAGGGACTAGGCAGTTCTTC. Protein product: CAWRMGAGTRQFF.

The J gene is TRBJ2-6, the V gene TRBV4-3, with TRBD2 as a possible D gene (6 bases). With 2 bases removed from V and 0 bases from J, the gap between germline ends came to 14 bases. Germline assignment: CDR1 LGHNA and CDR2 YSLEER. The CDR3 length is 18 residues. CDR3 nucleotide sequence: TGCGCCAGCAGCCAAAGGGACTTTCGAGACTCTGGGGCCAACGTCCTGACTTTC. Protein product: CASSQRDFRDSGANVLTF.

The chain has TRBV28 and TRBJ2-1; 9 bases map to TRBD2. The CDR3 runs to 17 residues. Germline V gene sequence: CDR1 MDHEN, CDR2 SYDVKM. Trimming cost V 8 bases and J 0 bases; bases outside gene matches: 11. The CDR3 loop is CASRDRIAGASYNEQFF. The CDR3, as DNA: TGTGCCAGCCGGGATCGGATAGCGGGAGCCTCCTACAATGAGCAGTTCTTC.

The genes are TRBV29-1 and TRBJ1-3, with TRBD1 matching 9 bases. Germline V gene data show CDR1 as SQVTM and CDR2 as ANQGSEA. There are 14 residues in the CDR3. The J segment lost 2 bases and the V segment lost 4 bases, leaving 3 bases of the junction unmatched. This CDR3 is CSVAGTGTGNTIYF. The CDR3 bases are TGCAGCGTTGCTGGGACAGGGACTGGAAACACCATATATTTT.

This clone was found once. The chain couples TRBV18 to TRBJ1-4, with 7 bases lining up with TRBD1. The CDR3 is 14 amino acids. V lost 3 bases to trimming and J lost 8 bases; unmatched junction nucleotides: 6. Per the germline V gene, CDR1 is KGHSH and CDR2 is LQKENI. CDR3 sequence (DNA): TGTGCCAGCTCACCTTGGGGACAGCAGGAAAAACTGTTTTTT. Its protein product is CASSPWGQQEKLFF.

This clone was detected only a few times. The chain employs TRBV2 and TRBJ1-1; D perhaps matches TRBD1 (5 bases). The germline gives CDR1 SNHLY, CDR2 FYNNEI. This CDR3 contains 12 residues. The CDR3 nucleotides read TGTGCAGCGGGGACGGGGAACACTGAAGCTTTCTTT. Translated, it gives CAAGTGNTEAFF.

The V call is TRBV4-1, the J call TRBJ1-2; D perhaps matches TRBD1 (5 bases). The V gene lost 3 bases and the J gene lost 7 bases, with 15 bases spanning the gap. The CDR3 totals 14 residues. Germline lookup yields CDR1 MGHRA and CDR2 YSYEKL. The CDR3 loop is CASSQPGTLLGYTF. CDR3 sequence (DNA): TGCGCCAGCAGCCAGCCCGGGACCCTGCTTGGCTACACCTTC.

The chain combines TRBV19 with TRBJ2-7, with TRBD1 as a possible D gene (6 bases). Germline CDR1 is LNHDA and CDR2 is SQIVND (reference sequence). The V gene lost 4 bases and the J gene lost 7 bases, with 14 bases spanning the gap. The length of the CDR3 is 13 residues. The DNA of the CDR3 is TGTGCCAGTAGTACGGCAGGGGTTTGGGAGCAGTACTTC. This codes for CASSTAGVWEQYF.

The rearrangement links TRBV5-4 to TRBJ1-5; D is ambiguous. Trimming removed 4 bases from V and 3 bases from J, with 8 bases in between. In germline, CDR1 is SGHNT, CDR2 YYREEE (reference sequence). The CDR3 runs 13 residues. The CDR3, as DNA: TGTGCCAGCAGCGCAGGCCACAATCAGCCCCAGCATTTT. Translation: CASSAGHNQPQHF.

J is TRBJ1-5 and V is TRBV5-1; D is undetermined. CDR3 length equals 13 residues. CDR1 and CDR2 (germline): SGHRS, YFSETQ. V dropped 0 bases and J dropped 1 base, with 2 bases sitting between them. CDR3 loop: CASSLGSNQPQHF. CDR3 DNA sequence: TGCGCCAGCAGCTTGGGGAGCAATCAGCCCCAGCATTTT.

The CDR3 DNA reads as TGTGCCAGTATTTGGGGCGGGGCCCGCAATCAGCCCCAGCATTTT. Its translation is CASIWGGARNQPQHF. V gene TRBV19 combines with J gene TRBJ1-5; perhaps TRBD1 as D (5 bases). The germline CDR1 and CDR2 sequences are LNHDA and SQIVND (reference sequence). The CDR3 runs to 15 residues. Deletions cut 7 bases from V and 2 bases from J, with 15 bases between.

The chain is built from TRBV28 and TRBJ1-6; a possible D gene is TRBD1 (5 bases). Germline values: CDR1 MDHEN, CDR2 SYDVKM. The CDR3 is 15 residues long. V was trimmed by 1 base and J by 14 bases, leaving 18 bases between them. CDR3: CASSLFKRGQRALHF. In DNA form, the CDR3 reads TGTGCCAGCAGTTTATTCAAAAGGGGCCAGAGGGCCCTCCACTTT.

On this clone: At one boundary the junction diverges from the germline segment, which might be a read error. V gene TRBV7-6 combines with J gene TRBJ2-7; 11 bases match TRBD2. Germline V lookup: CDR1 SGHVS, CDR2 FNYEAQ. There are 16 residues in the CDR3. The CDR3 DNA sequence: TGTGCCAGCAGCGGGCGAGGGACTAGCGGCTCCCACGAGCAGTACTTC. Translating it yields CASSGRGTSGSHEQYF.

The rearrangement uses TRBV5-4 and TRBJ2-3, with D uncertain. The V gene lost 4 bases and the J gene lost 0 bases, with 18 bases spanning the gap. CDR3 length: 17 residues. The germline V gene has CDR1 SGHNT and CDR2 YYREEE (reference sequence). The CDR3 sequence: CASSLSGQKPSTDTQYF. In DNA, the CDR3 is TGTGCCAGCAGCCTCTCTGGGCAGAAACCTAGCACAGATACGCAGTATTTT. Combining the CDR3 with reference TRBV5-4 and TRBJ2-3 gives the whole variable domain ETGVTQSPTHLIKTRGQQVTLRCSSQSGHNTVSWYQQALGQGPQFIFQYYREEENGRGNFPPRFSGLQFPNYSSELNVNALELDDSALYLCASSLSGQKPSTDTQYFGPGTRLTVL.

This chain joins TRBV7-2 and TRBJ2-1, with 7 bases matching TRBD1. The ends lost 5 bases at V and 4 bases at J; junction bases unmatched: 2. The V gene's germline CDR1 is SGHTA and CDR2 FQGNSA. This CDR3 region has 13 residues. Written as DNA, the CDR3 is TGTGCCAGCAGCCTGGGACAGTACAATGAGCAGTTCTTC. The encoded protein is CASSLGQYNEQFF.

This rearrangement joins TRBV18 to TRBJ2-7; TRBD1 matches 10 bases. Germline loops: CDR1 KGHSH, CDR2 LQKENI. CDR3 length equals 15 residues. The junction had 9 bases not matched to a gene; V was cut back by 4 bases and J by 6 bases. CDR3 sequence: CASSLTGTGAREQYF. CDR3 DNA: TGTGCCAGCTCACTCACCGGGACAGGGGCCCGCGAGCAGTACTTC.